This entry describes one T cell receptor beta chain. Its antigen is unknown. The data were taken from a study of PD-L1 blockade in urothelial cancer. At the level of the study: Men with urothelial cancer arising in the bladder made up most of the roughly 30 patients.

Synthetic TCR analog templates were spiked into all PCRs individually. Sequencing was performed with immunoSEQ multiplex PCR; in TCRdb, only in-frame clones are kept and a portion is missing. The sample records roughly 17,000 clones, 87% being singletons. Study results and caveats: When measured at 3 weeks, tumor-associated blood clones expanded more in durable-benefit patients.

Germline V gene sequence: CDR1 LNHDA, CDR2 SQIVND (reference sequence). This CDR3 contains 15 residues. Trimming stripped 7 bases from V and 0 bases from J, with 12 bases between. This receptor was taken from a middle-aged man with urothelial cancer. The sample here was PBMCs, taken around atezolizumab (anti-PD-L1) treatment. The chain combines TRBV19 with TRBJ1-4; D gene ambiguous. The CDR3 bases are TGTGCCAGTAACCAAACCTTAGCAACTAATGAAAAACTGTTTTTT. Its translation is CASNQTLATNEKLFF.